The 4 T cell receptor beta chains given below trace back to one sample, sequenced in a study of beta chain features in type 1 diabetes. Study conclusions and caveats: All four CD4+ subsets of Type 1 diabetes patients contained TCRB CDR3s that were moderately but significantly shorter.

The antigens for these receptors are not known. cDNA synthesis used the whole RNA isolate, giving expressed TCRB sequences. Clones were sequenced by immunoSEQ multiplex PCR, and TCRdb holds only the in-frame ones, with some missing. The table has about 47,000 clones, roughly 48% seen once. The material sequenced was stem cell memory CD4+ T cells from blood. All receptors derive from a young man with type 1 diabetes.

J is TRBJ1-2 and V is TRBV19, with D possibly matching TRBD1 (5 bases). The germline V gene encodes CDR1 LNHDA and CDR2 SQIVND (reference sequence). The CDR3 has 12 residues. The V end was cut by 10 bases, the J end by 9 bases, with 18 bases between. DNA of the CDR3: TGTGCCATTTCCAACTCCGGGGGTAGCTACACCTTC. Residues: CAISNSGGSYTF.

This sequence joins TRBV7-2 and TRBJ1-5; D unclear. Trimming left V 2 bases short and J 4 bases short, with 6 bases between. Germline V CDR1 and CDR2: SGHTA, FQGNSA. CDR3 length: 13 residues. The CDR3 loop reads CASSLNSNQPQHF. The CDR3 bases are TGTGCCAGCAGCTTAAACAGTAATCAGCCCCAGCATTTT.

This clone was picked up a small number of times. The gene calls are TRBV28 and TRBJ1-2; 9 bases fit TRBD1. Germline V gene data show CDR1 as MDHEN and CDR2 as SYDVKM. The trim removed 2 bases at V and 5 bases at J, leaving 12 bases unmatched. This CDR3 comprises 17 residues. The CDR3 sequence is CASSLSTGGLQSYGYTF. Here the CDR3 DNA reads TGTGCCAGCAGTTTAAGTACAGGGGGCTTACAATCGTATGGCTACACCTTC.

This clone was observed a handful of times. The chain links TRBV10-3 to TRBJ1-1, with a possible D match to TRBD1 (6 bases). The V gene's germline CDR1 is ENHRY and CDR2 SYGVKD. This CDR3 is built from 14 residues. The V end was cut by 6 bases, the J end by 2 bases, with 13 bases between. The CDR3, as DNA: TGTGCCATCAGCTTGGACAGATTTAACACTGAAGCTTTCTTT. The encoded protein is CAISLDRFNTEAFF.